The T cell receptor (beta chain) under discussion was sequenced for a study of T cell repertoires in cytomegalovirus infection. Study results and caveats: HLA-C-restricted CMV clonotypes gave the most frequent clonotype in two of eight donors.

V was pared by 0 bases and J by 4 bases, with 12 bases between. Germline values: CDR1 MNHNY, CDR2 SVGAGI (reference sequence). There are 15 residues in the CDR3. Each CDR3 protein gets one entry after TCRdb re-called the reads with MiXCR. The profile shows about 60,000 distinct CDR3 sequences, over 15% of them singletons. About this clonotype itself: Its antigen is currently unknown.

The source was CD8+ T cells from cultured PBMCs, collected from culture after CMV antigen stimulation. The rearrangement joins TRBV6-6 to TRBJ1-2, with D unclear. The source of this sequence is a human donor in good health (CMV status not recorded). Some clones in this sample may be carry-over from other donors' samples. As DNA, the CDR3 is TGTGCCAGCAGTTACTCGAATGAGGGTATCTATGGCTACACCTTC. Protein sequence: CASSYSNEGIYGYTF.